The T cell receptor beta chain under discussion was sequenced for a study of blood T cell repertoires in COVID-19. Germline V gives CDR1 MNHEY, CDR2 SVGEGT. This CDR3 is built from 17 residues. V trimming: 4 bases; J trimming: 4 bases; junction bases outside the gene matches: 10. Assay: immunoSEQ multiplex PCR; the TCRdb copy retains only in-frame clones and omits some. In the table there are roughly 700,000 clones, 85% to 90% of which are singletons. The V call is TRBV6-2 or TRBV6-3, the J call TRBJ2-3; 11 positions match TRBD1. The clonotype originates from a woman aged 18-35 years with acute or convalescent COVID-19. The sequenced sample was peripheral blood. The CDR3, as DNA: TGTGCCAGCAGTTTATGGACAGGGGGCTTGAAGCCAGATACGCAGTATTTT. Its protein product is CASSLWTGGLKPDTQYF.